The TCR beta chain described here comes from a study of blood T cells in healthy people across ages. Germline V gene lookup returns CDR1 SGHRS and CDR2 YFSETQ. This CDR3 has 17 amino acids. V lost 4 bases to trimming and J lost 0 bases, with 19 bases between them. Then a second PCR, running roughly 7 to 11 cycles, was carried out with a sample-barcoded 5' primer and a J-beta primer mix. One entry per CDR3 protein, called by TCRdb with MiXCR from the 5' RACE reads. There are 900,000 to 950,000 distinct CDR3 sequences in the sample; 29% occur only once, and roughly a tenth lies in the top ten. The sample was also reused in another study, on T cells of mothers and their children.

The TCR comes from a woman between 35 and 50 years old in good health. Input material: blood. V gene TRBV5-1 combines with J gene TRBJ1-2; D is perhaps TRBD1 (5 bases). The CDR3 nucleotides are TGCGCCAGCAGCCCGGGAACCGGGACGTACGCTAACTATGGCTACACCTTC. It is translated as CASSPGTGTYANYGYTF.